These 8 T cell receptor beta chains share one sample of origin, sequenced in a study of radiotherapy plus CTLA-4 blockade in lung cancer (dated by TCRdb to 2017 to 2018). Libraries were constructed by the immunoSEQ multiplex PCR assay. TCRdb carries this immuneACCESS record with in-frame sequences only. Its versions omit some clonotypes, under half of them owing to an unresolved V gene in the studies checked, with the rest unexplained. This sample lists 90,000 to 100,000 clones; about 91% were detected once. 4.9% of the sample comes from the top ten. Here the sequenced sample was peripheral blood, taken from a patient treated with radiotherapy plus ipilimumab. All receptors come from a human donor with non-small cell lung cancer that progressed on radiotherapy plus ipilimumab.

The DNA for the CDR3 is TGTGCCAGCAGCCAAGATCCCGCTAGCGGGGGGAGGAGTGAGCAGTTCTTC. Translation gives CASSQDPASGGRSEQFF. The chain is built from TRBV4-2 and TRBJ2-1; the match to TRBD2 covers 11 bases. From germline, CDR1 is LGHNA and CDR2 YNFKEQ. The length of the CDR3 is 17 residues. V gave up 0 bases and J gave up 9 bases; unmatched junction bases: 10.

The table lists this clone with a count of one. The chain couples TRBV6-6 to TRBJ1-5, with D hard to call. The V gene's germline CDR1 is MNHNY and CDR2 SVGAGI (reference sequence). Deletions cut 4 bases from V and 8 bases from J, with 12 bases between. The CDR3 covers 13 residues. This CDR3 is CASSSRDGEPQHF. In nucleotides, the CDR3 is TGTGCCAGCAGTTCCCGCGACGGGGAGCCCCAGCATTTT.

The chain carries TRBV27 and TRBJ2-7; D is undetermined. The V gene lost 3 bases and the J gene lost 4 bases, with 7 bases spanning the gap. Germline loops: CDR1 MNHEY, CDR2 SMNVEV (reference sequence). The CDR3 contains 12 residues. CDR3 in amino acids: CASSLLGYEQYF. DNA of the CDR3: TGTGCCAGCAGTTTGTTGGGTTACGAGCAGTACTTC.

The chain recombines TRBV19 with TRBJ2-3, with unresolved D. CDR3 size: 17 residues. V was shortened by 3 bases and J by 0 bases, with 16 bases between the two germline ends. Germline V gene lookup returns CDR1 LNHDA and CDR2 SQIVND (reference sequence). CDR3 sequence reads: CASSIKAPRPSTDTQYF. CDR3 nucleotides: TGTGCCAGTAGTATTAAAGCCCCCCGGCCGAGCACAGATACGCAGTATTTT.

The chain combines TRBV5-1 with TRBJ1-3; D is ambiguous. CDR1 is SGHRS and CDR2 is YFSETQ in the germline V gene. V lost 7 bases, J lost 1 base, and 12 bases lay in between. This CDR3 spans 14 amino acids. The CDR3 loop reads CASSSGSSGNTIYF. CDR3 sequence (DNA): TGCGCCAGCTCCTCCGGAAGTTCTGGAAACACCATATATTTT.

The chain couples TRBV2 to TRBJ2-3, with 13 bases matching TRBD2. V was clipped by 4 bases and J by 0 bases; unmatched bases: 7. The CDR3 length is 18 residues. CDR1 is SNHLY and CDR2 is FYNNEI in the germline V gene. CDR3 in amino acids: CASSATSGRGASTDTQYF. CDR3 nucleotide sequence: TGTGCCAGCAGTGCTACTAGCGGGAGGGGTGCTAGCACAGATACGCAGTATTTT.

The V gene is TRBV7-8, the J gene TRBJ2-7; the D gene could be TRBD1 or TRBD2 (5 bases each). Trimming shortened V by 5 bases and J by 2 bases, and 13 bases separated the two germline ends. This CDR3 has 14 residues. Germline values: CDR1 SGHVS, CDR2 FQNEAQ. The chain's CDR3 is CASSRGTLPYEQYF. CDR3 sequence (DNA): TGTGCCAGCAGCAGAGGGACGTTGCCCTACGAGCAGTACTTC.

The chain is built from TRBV11-2 and TRBJ1-4; no reliable D call. The CDR3 spans 15 residues. Germline V gene lookup returns CDR1 SGHAT and CDR2 FQNNGV. V was clipped by 1 base and J by 8 bases, with 14 bases between them. The CDR3 sequence: CASSLASGYTEKLFF. The CDR3 DNA is TGTGCCAGCAGCTTAGCCTCGGGATACACCGAAAAACTGTTTTTT.